This T cell receptor beta chain derives from a study of T cells after posttransplantation cyclophosphamide. Study results and caveats: Blood and skin or GI T cell repertoires showed limited TRB overlap. Donor-recipient repertoire similarity was low at 1-2 months, rising over year one.

This related bone marrow graft donor gave peripheral blood on the day of marrow donation. The V gene's germline CDR1 is MDHEN and CDR2 SYDVKM. This CDR3 has 16 residues. The V gene end was trimmed by 4 bases and the J gene end by 5 bases; junction bases not matched to a gene: 13. This clone was detected many times. Its antigen remains unidentified. Measured with immunoSEQ multiplex PCR; TCRdb has only the in-frame clones, and not every one. The sample presents 20,000 to 30,000 clones, none singletons. This rearrangement joins TRBV28 to TRBJ2-7; TRBD1 matches at 8 bases. The sample taken for sequencing was PBMCs. This sequence originates from a woman aged 45-59 years in good health, CMV-negative, and a related stem cell transplant donor. The CDR3 reads CASSSPGGKGSHEQYF. CDR3 nucleotide sequence: TGTGCCAGCAGTTCTCCAGGGGGCAAGGGGTCCCACGAGCAGTACTTC.